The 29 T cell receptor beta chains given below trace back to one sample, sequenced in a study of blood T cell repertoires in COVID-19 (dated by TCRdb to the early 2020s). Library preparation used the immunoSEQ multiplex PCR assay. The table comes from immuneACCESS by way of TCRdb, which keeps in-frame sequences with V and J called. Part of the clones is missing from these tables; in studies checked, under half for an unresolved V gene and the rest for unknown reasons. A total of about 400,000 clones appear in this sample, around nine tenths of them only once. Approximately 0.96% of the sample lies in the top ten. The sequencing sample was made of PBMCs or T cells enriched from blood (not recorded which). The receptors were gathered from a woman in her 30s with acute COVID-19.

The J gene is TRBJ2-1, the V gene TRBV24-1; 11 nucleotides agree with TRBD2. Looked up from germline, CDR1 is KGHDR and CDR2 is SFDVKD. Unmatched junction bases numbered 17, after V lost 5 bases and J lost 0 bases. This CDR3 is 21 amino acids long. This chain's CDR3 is CATSGQGRLAGTPSSYNEQFF. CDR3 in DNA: TGTGCCACCAGTGGACAGGGGAGACTAGCGGGAACACCGAGCTCCTACAATGAGCAGTTCTTC.

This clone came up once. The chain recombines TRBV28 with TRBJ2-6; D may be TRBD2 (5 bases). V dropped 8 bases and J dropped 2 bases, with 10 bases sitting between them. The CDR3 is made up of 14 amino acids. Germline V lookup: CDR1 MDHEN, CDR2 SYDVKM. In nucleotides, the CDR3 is TGTGCCAGCTCGAGGGCTCCTGGGGCCAACGTCCTGACTTTC. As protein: CASSRAPGANVLTF.

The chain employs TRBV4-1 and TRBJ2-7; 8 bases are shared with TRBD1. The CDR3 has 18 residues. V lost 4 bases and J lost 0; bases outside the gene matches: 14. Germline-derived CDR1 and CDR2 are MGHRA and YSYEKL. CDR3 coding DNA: TGCGCCAGCAGCCCCGGGGCAGGGGGCATTCTCCGCTCCTACGAGCAGTACTTC. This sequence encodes CASSPGAGGILRSYEQYF.

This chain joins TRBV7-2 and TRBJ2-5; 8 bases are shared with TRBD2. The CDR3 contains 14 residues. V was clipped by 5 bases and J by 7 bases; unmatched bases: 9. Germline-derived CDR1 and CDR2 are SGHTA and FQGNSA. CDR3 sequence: CASSPSAGAGTQYF. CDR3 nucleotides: TGTGCCAGCAGCCCCTCAGCGGGGGCAGGGACCCAGTACTTC. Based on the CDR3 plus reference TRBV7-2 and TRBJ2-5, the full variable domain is GAGVSQSPSNKVTEKGKDVELRCDPISGHTALYWYRQSLGQGLEFLIYFQGNSAPDKSGLPSDRFSAERTGGSVSTLTIQRTQQEDSAVYLCASSPSAGAGTQYFGPGTRLLVL.

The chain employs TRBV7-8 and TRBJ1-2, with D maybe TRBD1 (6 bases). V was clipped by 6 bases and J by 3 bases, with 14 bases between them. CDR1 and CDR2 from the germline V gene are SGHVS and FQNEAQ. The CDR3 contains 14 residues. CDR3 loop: CASSRGTPDYGYTF. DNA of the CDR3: TGTGCCAGCAGTAGGGGGACACCGGACTATGGCTACACCTTC.

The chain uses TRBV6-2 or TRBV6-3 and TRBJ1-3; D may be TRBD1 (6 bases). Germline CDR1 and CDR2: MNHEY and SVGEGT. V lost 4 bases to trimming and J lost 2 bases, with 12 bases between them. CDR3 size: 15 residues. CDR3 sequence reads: CASSSGGAPGNTIYF. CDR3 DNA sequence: TGTGCCAGCAGTTCCGGGGGGGCGCCTGGAAACACCATATATTTT.

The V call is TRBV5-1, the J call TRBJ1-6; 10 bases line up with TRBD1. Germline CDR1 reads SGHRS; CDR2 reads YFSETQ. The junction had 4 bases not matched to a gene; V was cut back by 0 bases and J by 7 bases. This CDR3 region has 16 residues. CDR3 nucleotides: TGCGCCAGCAGCTTGGTGGGGGGACAGGGGAATTCACCCCTCCACTTT. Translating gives CASSLVGGQGNSPLHF.

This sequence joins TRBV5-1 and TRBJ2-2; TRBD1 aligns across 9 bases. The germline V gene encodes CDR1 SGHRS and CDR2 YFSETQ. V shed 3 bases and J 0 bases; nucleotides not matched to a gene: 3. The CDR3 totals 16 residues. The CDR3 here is CASSSGDRANTGELFF. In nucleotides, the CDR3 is TGCGCCAGCAGCTCCGGGGACAGGGCGAACACCGGGGAGCTGTTTTTT.

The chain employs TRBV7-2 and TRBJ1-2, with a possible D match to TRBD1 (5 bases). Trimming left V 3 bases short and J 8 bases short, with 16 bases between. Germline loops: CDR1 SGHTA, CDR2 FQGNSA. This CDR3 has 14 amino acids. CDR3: CASSFIQGAGGYTF. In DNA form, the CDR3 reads TGTGCCAGCAGCTTCATTCAGGGCGCGGGAGGCTACACCTTC. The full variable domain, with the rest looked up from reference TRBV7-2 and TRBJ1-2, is GAGVSQSPSNKVTEKGKDVELRCDPISGHTALYWYRQSLGQGLEFLIYFQGNSAPDKSGLPSDRFSAERTGGSVSTLTIQRTQQEDSAVYLCASSFIQGAGGYTFGSGTRLTVV.

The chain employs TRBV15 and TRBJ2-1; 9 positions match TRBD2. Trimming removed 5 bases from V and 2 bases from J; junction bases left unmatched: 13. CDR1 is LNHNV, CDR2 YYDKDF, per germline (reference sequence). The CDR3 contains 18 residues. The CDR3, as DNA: TGTGCCACCAGCCGTACGACAAAGCTAGCGGGGACCTACAATGAGCAGTTCTTC. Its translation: CATSRTTKLAGTYNEQFF.

The CDR3 DNA reads TGTGCTAGTGGTTTGTCTTCCCCAGGCTATGGCTACACCTTC. Protein sequence: CASGLSSPGYGYTF. The chain links TRBV12-5 to TRBJ1-2; unclear D gene. Germline CDR1 is LGHNT and CDR2 is FRNRAP. The length of the CDR3 is 14 residues. Trimming shortened V by 2 bases and J by 4 bases, and 11 bases separated the two germline ends.

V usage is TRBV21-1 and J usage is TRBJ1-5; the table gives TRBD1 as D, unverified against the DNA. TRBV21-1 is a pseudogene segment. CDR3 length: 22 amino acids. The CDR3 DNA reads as TGTGCCAGCAGCAAAGCCTACCCTCGTGGTCCAGGGGCCAGGGCGGGCAATCAGCCCCAGCATTTT. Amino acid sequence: CASSKAYPRGPGARAGNQPQHF.

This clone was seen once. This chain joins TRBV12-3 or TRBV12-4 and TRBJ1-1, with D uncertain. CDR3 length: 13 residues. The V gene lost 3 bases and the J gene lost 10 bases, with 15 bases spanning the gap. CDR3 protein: CASSLESANRAFF. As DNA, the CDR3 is TGTGCCAGCAGTTTGGAGAGCGCTAACCGAGCTTTCTTT.

This CDR3 is CAWSRFSGLEQYF. The CDR3 DNA is TGTGCCTGGAGTCGATTCTCAGGACTCGAGCAGTACTTC. The rearrangement links TRBV30 to TRBJ2-7, with D possibly matching TRBD2 (5 bases). CDR3 length equals 13 residues. Germline values: CDR1 GTSNPN, CDR2 SVGIG (reference sequence). V lost 2 bases and J 6 bases, leaving 14 bases between the germline ends.

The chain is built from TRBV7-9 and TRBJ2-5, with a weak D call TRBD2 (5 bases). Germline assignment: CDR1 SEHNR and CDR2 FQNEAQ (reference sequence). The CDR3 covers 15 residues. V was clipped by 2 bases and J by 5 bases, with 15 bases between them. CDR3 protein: CASSLRQLVGETQYF. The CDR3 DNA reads TGTGCCAGCAGCTTACGGCAACTAGTGGGGGAGACCCAGTACTTC.

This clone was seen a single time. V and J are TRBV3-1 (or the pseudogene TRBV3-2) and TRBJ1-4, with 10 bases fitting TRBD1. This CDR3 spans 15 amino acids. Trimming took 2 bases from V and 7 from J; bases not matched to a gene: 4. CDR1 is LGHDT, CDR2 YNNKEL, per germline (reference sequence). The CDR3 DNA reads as TGTGCCAGCAGCCAATGGACAGGGGGAAGTGAAAAACTGTTTTTT. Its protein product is CASSQWTGGSEKLFF.

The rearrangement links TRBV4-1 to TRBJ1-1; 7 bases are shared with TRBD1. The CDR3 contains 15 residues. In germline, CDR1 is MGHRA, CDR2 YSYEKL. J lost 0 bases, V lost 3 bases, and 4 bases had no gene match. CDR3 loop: CASSQTQGLNTEAFF. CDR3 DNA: TGCGCCAGCAGCCAGACACAGGGGTTGAACACTGAAGCTTTCTTT.

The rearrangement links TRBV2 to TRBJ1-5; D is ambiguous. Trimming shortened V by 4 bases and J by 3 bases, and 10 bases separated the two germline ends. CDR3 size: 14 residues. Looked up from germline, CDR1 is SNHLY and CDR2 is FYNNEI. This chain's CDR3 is CASSGNMHNQPQHF. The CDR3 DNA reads TGTGCCAGCAGTGGCAACATGCACAATCAGCCCCAGCATTTT.

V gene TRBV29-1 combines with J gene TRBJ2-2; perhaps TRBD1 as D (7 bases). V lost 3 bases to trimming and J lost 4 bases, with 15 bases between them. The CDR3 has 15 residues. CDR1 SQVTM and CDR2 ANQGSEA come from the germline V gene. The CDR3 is CSVEDAQGGTGELFF. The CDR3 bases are TGCAGCGTTGAGGACGCCCAGGGGGGCACCGGGGAGCTGTTTTTT.

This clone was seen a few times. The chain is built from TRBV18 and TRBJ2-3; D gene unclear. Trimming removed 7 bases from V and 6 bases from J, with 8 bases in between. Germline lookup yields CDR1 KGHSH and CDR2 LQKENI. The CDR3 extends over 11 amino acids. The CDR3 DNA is TGTGCCAGCTTCGAGAGGGATACGCAGTATTTT. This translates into CASFERDTQYF. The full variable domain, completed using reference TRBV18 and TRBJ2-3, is NAGVMQNPRHLVRRRGQEARLRCSPMKGHSHVYWYRQLPEEGLKFMVYLQKENIIDESGMPKERFSAEFPKEGPSILRIQQVVRGDSAAYFCASFERDTQYFGPGTRLTVL.

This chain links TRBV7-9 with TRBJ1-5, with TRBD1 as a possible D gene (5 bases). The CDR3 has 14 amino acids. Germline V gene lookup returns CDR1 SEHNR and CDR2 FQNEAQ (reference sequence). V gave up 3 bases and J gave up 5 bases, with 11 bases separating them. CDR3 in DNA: TGTGCCAGCAGCTTTGACAGTTATCATCAGCCCCAGCATTTT. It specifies CASSFDSYHQPQHF.

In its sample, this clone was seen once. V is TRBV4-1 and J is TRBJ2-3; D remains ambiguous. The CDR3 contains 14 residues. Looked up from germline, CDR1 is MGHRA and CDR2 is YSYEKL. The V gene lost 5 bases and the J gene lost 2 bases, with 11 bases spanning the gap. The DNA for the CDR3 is TGCGCCAGCAGCATAGATAGCCCCACAGATACGCAGTATTTT. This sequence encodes CASSIDSPTDTQYF.

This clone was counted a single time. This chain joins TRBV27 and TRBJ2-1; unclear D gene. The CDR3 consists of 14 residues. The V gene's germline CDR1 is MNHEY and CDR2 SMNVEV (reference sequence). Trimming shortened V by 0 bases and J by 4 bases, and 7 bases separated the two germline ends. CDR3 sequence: CASSLSNSYNEQFF. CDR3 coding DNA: TGTGCCAGCAGTTTATCTAACAGTTACAATGAGCAGTTCTTC.

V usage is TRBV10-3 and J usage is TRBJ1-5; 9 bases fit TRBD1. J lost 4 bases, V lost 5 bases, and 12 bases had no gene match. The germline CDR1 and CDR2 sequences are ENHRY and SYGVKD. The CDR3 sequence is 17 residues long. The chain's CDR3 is CAISSPRTGEGNQPQHF. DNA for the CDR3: TGTGCCATCAGTTCACCTCGGACAGGGGAGGGTAATCAGCCCCAGCATTTT.

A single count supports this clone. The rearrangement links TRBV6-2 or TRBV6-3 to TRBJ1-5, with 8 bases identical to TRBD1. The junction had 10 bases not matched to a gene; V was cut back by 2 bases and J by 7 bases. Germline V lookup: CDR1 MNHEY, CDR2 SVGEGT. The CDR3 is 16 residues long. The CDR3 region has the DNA TGTGCCAGCAGTTACGGGGGACAGGTCGTGTTGCAGCCCCAGCATTTT. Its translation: CASSYGGQVVLQPQHF.

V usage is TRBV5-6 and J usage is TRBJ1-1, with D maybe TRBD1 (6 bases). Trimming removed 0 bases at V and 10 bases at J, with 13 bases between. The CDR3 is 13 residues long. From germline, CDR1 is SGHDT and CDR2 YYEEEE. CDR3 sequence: CASSLDRAHGAFF. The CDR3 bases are TGTGCCAGCAGCTTGGACAGGGCCCATGGAGCTTTCTTT.

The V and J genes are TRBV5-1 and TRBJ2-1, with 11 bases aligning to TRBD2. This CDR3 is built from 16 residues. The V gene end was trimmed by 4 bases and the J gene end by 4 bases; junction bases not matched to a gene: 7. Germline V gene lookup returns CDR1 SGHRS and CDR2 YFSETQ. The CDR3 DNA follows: TGCGCCAGCAGCCTACCACTAGCGGGGGCATACAATGAGCAGTTCTTC. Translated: CASSLPLAGAYNEQFF.

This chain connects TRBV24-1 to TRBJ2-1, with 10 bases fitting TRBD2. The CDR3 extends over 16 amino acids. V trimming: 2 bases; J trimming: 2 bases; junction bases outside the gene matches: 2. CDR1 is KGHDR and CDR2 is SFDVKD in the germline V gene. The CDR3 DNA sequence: TGTGCCACCAGTGATTCTCTAGCGGGGGCCTACAATGAGCAGTTCTTC. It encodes CATSDSLAGAYNEQFF.

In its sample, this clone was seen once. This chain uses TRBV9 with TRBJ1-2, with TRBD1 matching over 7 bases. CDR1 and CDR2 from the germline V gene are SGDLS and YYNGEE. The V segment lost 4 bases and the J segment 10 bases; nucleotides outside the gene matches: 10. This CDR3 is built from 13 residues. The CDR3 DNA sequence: TGTGCCAGCAGCCCGGGACAGCAATTCCTCTACACCTTC. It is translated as CASSPGQQFLYTF.